This is a list of T cell receptor beta chains from one sample in a study of T cell repertoires in cytomegalovirus infection. TCRdb re-analysed the reads in MiXCR, keeping a single row per CDR3 protein. Altogether around 300,000 distinct CDR3 sequences are present, 20% to 25% being singletons, with the ten largest covering 13%. These receptors' antigens are unknown. Sequencing was performed on cultured PBMCs, taken from culture after CMV antigen stimulation. The receptor set was obtained from a human donor in good health (CMV status not recorded). Some clones in this sample may be carry-over from other donors' samples. Each CDR3 is given with its conserved first and last residue. D genes are given only for firm matches. Clone sizes are given selectively: once, few, many, or a class where the clone is expanded.

J gene	D gene	V gene	clone size	CDR3 protein	CDR3 DNA
TRBJ2-1	TRBD2	TRBV15	.	CATSTTSGRSNEQFF	TGTGCCACCAGTACTACTAGCGGGAGGAGCAATGAGCAGTTCTTC
TRBJ2-3	TRBD2	TRBV20-1	.	CSAPRREVEDTQYF	TGCAGTGCCCCTAGGCGGGAGGTGGAAGATACGCAGTATTTT
TRBJ2-2	TRBD2	TRBV6-1	.	CASRPPGLNTGELFF	TGTGCCAGCAGGCCCCCGGGACTAAACACCGGGGAGCTGTTTTTT
TRBJ1-1	.	TRBV7-2	few	CASSLALGRNTEAFF	TGTGCCAGCAGCTTAGCGCTCGGGAGGAACACTGAAGCTTTCTTT
TRBJ2-2	TRBD1	TRBV7-2	few	CASSPHPGQGVGGELFF	TGTGCCAGCAGCCCCCACCCGGGACAGGGTGTCGGCGGGGAGCTGTTTTTT
TRBJ2-1	.	TRBV29-1	.	CSASFSSSYNEQFF	TGCAGCGCCAGCTTCTCGAGCTCCTACAATGAGCAGTTCTTC
TRBJ2-7	.	TRBV7-2	few	CASSLYQGTYEQYF	TGTGCCAGCAGCTTGTATCAGGGGACCTACGAGCAGTACTTC
TRBJ2-3	.	TRBV4-3	few	CASSQERPGVPADTQYF	TGCGCCAGCAGCCAAGAAAGGCCGGGAGTCCCGGCAGATACGCAGTATTTT
TRBJ1-2	TRBD1	TRBV7-2	many	CASSLGDRPLYGYTF	TGTGCCAGCAGCTTGGGGGACAGGCCTCTCTATGGCTACACCTTC
TRBJ2-6	TRBD2	TRBV7-2	many	CASSLNARGLAGPSGANVLTF	TGTGCCAGCAGCTTAAACGCACGAGGACTAGCGGGACCCTCTGGGGCCAACGTCCTGACTTTC
TRBJ1-2	.	TRBV29-1	few	CSVEARDGYTF	TGCAGCGTTGAAGCACGGGATGGCTACACCTTC
TRBJ2-7	TRBD2	TRBV7-2	many	CASSLGGLAGAYEQYF	TGTGCCAGCAGCTTAGGGGGACTAGCGGGAGCCTACGAGCAGTACTTC
TRBJ2-1	TRBD1	TRBV12-3/TRBV12-4	.	CASSLGGQAPGEQFF	TGTGCCAGCAGTTTAGGCGGACAGGCCCCAGGTGAGCAGTTCTTC
TRBJ1-3	.	TRBV27	.	CASSGWGVNGNTIYF	TGTGCCAGCAGTGGATGGGGGGTGAACGGAAACACCATATATTTT
TRBJ2-6	.	TRBV7-8	many	CASSQDRFGAGANVLTF	TGTGCCAGCAGCCAAGACAGGTTTGGGGCTGGGGCCAACGTCCTGACTTTC
TRBJ1-4	.	TRBV6-5	few	CASGRGVGEKLFF	TGTGCCAGCGGACGAGGGGTGGGTGAAAAACTGTTTTTT
TRBJ2-7	.	TRBV7-6	few	CASSLAPGIAYEQYF	TGTGCCAGCAGTTTAGCCCCCGGAATCGCCTACGAGCAGTACTTC
TRBJ2-1	.	TRBV18	.	CASSPGHKDNEQFF	TGTGCCAGCTCACCGGGACACAAAGACAATGAGCAGTTCTTC
TRBJ1-1	.	TRBV20-1	.	CSAPPAGPNTEAFF	TGCAGTGCCCCACCAGCAGGGCCTAACACTGAAGCTTTCTTT
TRBJ1-2	TRBD1	TRBV25-1	few	CASSVDPGQTYGGYTF	TGTGCCAGCAGTGTAGATCCGGGACAGACCTATGGAGGCTACACCTTC
TRBJ2-1	.	TRBV7-9	.	CATRVVEGPSNEQFF	TGTGCCACCCGAGTAGTCGAGGGCCCCTCCAATGAGCAGTTCTTC
TRBJ1-2	TRBD1	TRBV12-3/TRBV12-4	few	CASSFGQGTGYTF	TGTGCCAGCAGTTTCGGACAGGGAACCGGCTACACCTTC
TRBJ2-4	.	TRBV6-2/TRBV6-3	many	CASSPSGLGIAKNIQYF	TGTGCCAGCAGTCCCTCGGGGCTCGGGATAGCCAAAAACATTCAGTACTTC
TRBJ1-2	TRBD1	TRBV10-3	.	CAISVLQGDNGYTF	TGTGCCATCAGTGTGCTACAGGGGGACAATGGCTACACCTTC
TRBJ2-1	TRBD2	TRBV29-1	few	CSVGGGYNEQFF	TGCAGCGTTGGGGGGGGGTACAATGAGCAGTTCTTC
TRBJ2-3	TRBD2	TRBV4-1	many	CASSQEGTSGRAGTQYF	TGCGCCAGCAGCCAAGAAGGAACTAGCGGGAGGGCAGGTACGCAGTATTTT
TRBJ1-1	.	TRBV4-3	few	CASSQTSTNTEAFF	TGCGCCAGCAGCCAGACCAGCACGAACACTGAAGCTTTCTTT
TRBJ2-1	TRBD2	TRBV7-2	many	CASSLTASGSKWNEQFF	TGTGCCAGCAGCTTAACGGCTAGCGGGAGTAAGTGGAATGAGCAGTTCTTC
TRBJ1-1	.	TRBV6-2/TRBV6-3	many	CASSYGPSGVNTEAFF	TGTGCCAGCAGTTACGGTCCGTCAGGAGTGAACACTGAAGCTTTCTTT
TRBJ2-5	.	TRBV6-6	.	CASSYSPYTYTGEETQYF	TGTGCCAGCAGTTACTCCCCCTATACGTATACGGGAGAAGAGACCCAGTACTTC
TRBJ2-3	TRBD1	TRBV18	.	CASSPGQGLPDTQYF	TGTGCCAGCTCACCGGGACAGGGCCTTCCAGATACGCAGTATTTT
TRBJ2-3	TRBD2	TRBV9	.	CASSGPPSGTGTDTQYF	TGTGCCAGCAGCGGCCCCCCTAGCGGGACTGGGACAGATACGCAGTATTTT
TRBJ2-7	TRBD2	TRBV20-1	few	CSAKGTSGNIESYEQYF	TGCAGTGCCAAAGGGACTAGCGGGAATATTGAGTCCTACGAGCAGTACTTC
TRBJ2-2	.	TRBV4-1	.	CASSQSRLILLTGELFF	TGCGCCAGCAGCCAATCGCGCCTAATCCTTCTTACCGGGGAGCTGTTTTTT
TRBJ2-1	TRBD2	TRBV15	few	CATSRDIGLTSGGNEQFF	TGTGCCACCAGCAGAGATATTGGGTTGACTAGCGGGGGGAATGAGCAGTTCTTC
TRBJ1-4	TRBD1	TRBV7-2	.	CASSLVQGAGEKLFF	TGTGCCAGCAGCTTGGTACAGGGGGCCGGGGAAAAACTGTTTTTT
TRBJ2-1	.	TRBV3-1	.	CASSQDVLNIDNEQFF	TGTGCCAGCAGCCAAGATGTATTAAATATTGACAATGAGCAGTTCTTC
TRBJ1-5	.	TRBV20-1	.	CSARQTNRQPQHF	TGCAGTGCTAGACAAACGAACCGACAGCCCCAGCATTTT
TRBJ2-2	.	TRBV12-3/TRBV12-4	.	CASSSLAGELFF	TGTGCCAGCAGTTCCTTGGCCGGGGAGCTGTTTTTT
TRBJ1-5	.	TRBV12-3/TRBV12-4	few	CASSFEGVGNQPQHF	TGTGCCAGCAGTTTCGAAGGGGTCGGCAATCAGCCCCAGCATTTT
TRBJ1-1	.	TRBV12-3/TRBV12-4	.	CASSLVQGNAAFF	TGTGCCAGCAGTTTGGTCCAGGGGAATGCAGCTTTCTTT
TRBJ2-7	.	TRBV6-8	.	CASSYRSGNGSYEQYF	TGTGCCAGCAGTTACAGGTCAGGGAACGGCTCCTACGAGCAGTACTTC
TRBJ1-1	.	TRBV12-3/TRBV12-4	few	CASSLGISTAFF	TGTGCCAGCAGTTTAGGGATTTCTACAGCTTTCTTT
TRBJ2-1	.	TRBV12-3/TRBV12-4	.	CASSLTRAGMGQFF	TGTGCCAGCAGTTTAACCCGTGCGGGGATGGGGCAGTTCTTC
TRBJ2-1	TRBD2	TRBV7-9	.	CASSATSGTSNEQFF	TGTGCCAGCAGCGCGACTAGCGGGACCTCGAATGAGCAGTTCTTC
TRBJ2-1	.	TRBV20-1	.	CSALDSSNWDEQFF	TGCAGTGCCCTCGACTCCTCCAATTGGGATGAGCAGTTCTTC
TRBJ2-5	.	TRBV4-3	few	CASSQGGPQETQYF	TGCGCCAGCAGCCAAGGGGGACCCCAAGAGACCCAGTACTTC
TRBJ2-3	.	TRBV9	once	CASSAHWRPLSTDTQYF	TGTGCCAGCAGCGCCCATTGGCGGCCCCTGAGCACAGATACGCAGTATTTT
TRBJ2-4	TRBD2	TRBV7-2	.	CASSLAPGLEDLGKNIQYF	TGTGCCAGCAGCTTAGCACCGGGACTAGAGGATCTAGGCAAAAACATTCAGTACTTC
TRBJ2-5	TRBD2	TRBV20-1	few	CSARAYSGLAQETQYF	TGCAGTGCTAGAGCGTATTCGGGACTAGCTCAAGAGACCCAGTACTTC
TRBJ1-2	.	TRBV4-3	.	CASSQDRTFAFIYTF	TGCGCCAGCAGCCAAGATCGGACCTTTGCCTTCATCTACACCTTC
TRBJ2-1	.	TRBV7-8	.	CASSTTVGWQDEQFF	TGTGCCAGCAGCACAACGGTGGGCTGGCAGGATGAGCAGTTCTTC
TRBJ2-4	.	TRBV19	.	CATAPGPKNIQYF	TGTGCCACCGCTCCCGGGCCCAAAAACATTCAGTACTTC
TRBJ1-1	.	TRBV5-6	.	CASSRARAEAFF	TGTGCCAGCAGCCGAGCCAGGGCTGAAGCTTTCTTT